The clone carrying this TCR beta chain was seen many times. The target antigen is unknown. CDR3 length: 16 residues. Germline CDR1 and CDR2: MNHNS and SASEGT. Losses at the gene ends were 6 bases for V and 1 base for J; bases not matched to a gene: 7. The entry originates in a study of T-cell reconstitution after alpha-beta-depleted transplantation in children. Study results and caveats: About two months after transplant, alpha-beta T cells reportedly came from several hundred expanded graft clones. T-cell numbers and diversity, one year after transplant, stemmed largely from T cells that were newly produced.

Researchers prepared the TCRbeta library using unique molecular identifiers, the study reports. TCRdb reprocessed the PCR reads with MiXCR, giving one entry per CDR3 protein. This sample has around 200,000 distinct CDR3 sequences, with about 11% found just once. This sequence was found in a child less than two years old with acute myeloid leukemia, due to receive a stem cell transplant. The source material was PBMCs, sampled before TCRalphabeta/CD19-depleted stem cell transplant. V is TRBV6-1 and J is TRBJ2-5; TRBD2 aligns across 11 bases. The CDR3 region is CASSNGGTSGQETQYF. DNA of the CDR3: TGTGCCAGCAGCAACGGAGGGACTAGCGGCCAAGAGACCCAGTACTTC.